This record concerns one TCR beta chain sequence. Its target is unknown. The entry originates in a study of cytomegalovirus exposure and HLA in healthy donors. Primers for the PCR totalled 60 Vbeta and 13 Jbeta. Clones were read by immunoSEQ multiplex PCR, and TCRdb kept only the in-frame ones, dropping some. The sample table sets out around 88,000 clones. Findings of the study overall: Through in vitro validation, a few CMV-associated chains were shown to be specific for CMV antigens. By HLA locus, TCR association rates varied in a later analysis, with DRB1 showing the most and HLA-C the fewest. The majority of CMV-associated TCR beta chains were reported as apparently HLA-restricted in a later analysis.

The sample taken for sequencing was PBMCs. The sequence was obtained from a girl aged 5-17 years in good health and CMV-seropositive.

DNA of the CDR3: TGTGCCAGCAGTGAAGGCTTAAGCGGCAGGTACGAGCAGTACTTC. This gives the protein CASSEGLSGRYEQYF. The chain uses TRBV6-1 and TRBJ2-7, with D perhaps TRBD2 (5 bases). The CDR3 runs 15 residues. Trimming removed 1 base from V and 4 bases from J, with 14 bases in between. Germline V gene data show CDR1 as MNHNS and CDR2 as SASEGT.